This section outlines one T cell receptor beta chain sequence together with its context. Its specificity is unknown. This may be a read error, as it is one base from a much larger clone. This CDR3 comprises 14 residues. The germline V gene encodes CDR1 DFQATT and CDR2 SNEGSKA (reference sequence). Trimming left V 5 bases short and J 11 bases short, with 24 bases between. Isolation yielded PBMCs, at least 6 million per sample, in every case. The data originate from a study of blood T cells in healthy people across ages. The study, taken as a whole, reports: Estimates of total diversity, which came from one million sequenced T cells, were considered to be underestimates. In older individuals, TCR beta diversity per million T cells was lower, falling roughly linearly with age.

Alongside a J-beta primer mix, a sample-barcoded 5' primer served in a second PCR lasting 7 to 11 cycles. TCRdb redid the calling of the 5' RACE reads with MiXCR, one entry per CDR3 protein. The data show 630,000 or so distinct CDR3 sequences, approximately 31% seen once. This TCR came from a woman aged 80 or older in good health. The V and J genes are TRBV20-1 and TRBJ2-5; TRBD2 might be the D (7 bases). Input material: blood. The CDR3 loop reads CSAAGAIVRNEQYF. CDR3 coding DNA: TGCAGTGCTGCGGGGGCCATTGTTCGTAATGAGCAGTACTTC.